This T cell receptor beta chain originates from a study of OX40 agonist ivuxolimab in advanced cancers. Whole-study context: Dose-escalation cases comprised hepatocellular carcinoma, melanoma, renal cell or head and neck cancer.

This CDR3 has 14 residues. With 4 bases removed from V and 5 bases from J, the gap between germline ends came to 12 bases. Germline CDR1 SGHDT, CDR2 YYEEEE. The assay was immunoSEQ multiplex PCR, and TCRdb's table has in-frame clones only and misses some. The sample shows 65,000 to 75,000 clones, more than 75% of them seen only once. The chain couples TRBV5-6 to TRBJ2-2; D may correspond to TRBD1 or TRBD2 (5 bases each). The origin of this receptor is an adult with an advanced solid tumor such as melanoma, head and neck, liver or kidney cancer. The sample consisted of CD4+ or CD8+ T cells sorted from blood, taken in a trial of the OX40 agonist ivuxolimab. Here the CDR3 reads CASSRGGRTGELFF. The DNA for the CDR3 is TGTGCCAGCAGCCGGGGCGGCAGGACCGGGGAGCTGTTTTTT.